These 25 T cell receptor beta chains were sequenced from one sample in a study of blood T cell repertoires in COVID-19. The protocol was immunoSEQ multiplex PCR, while the TCRdb copy is restricted to in-frame clones and leaves out a portion. This table has roughly 38,000 clones, around 80% appearing once. Source material: peripheral blood. The receptors originated from a man in his fifties or sixties with COVID-19, enrolled during active disease.

The chain links TRBV2 to TRBJ1-1; the D gene is possibly TRBD1 (6 bases). There are 13 residues in the CDR3. Germline lookup yields CDR1 SNHLY and CDR2 FYNNEI. V was shortened by 4 bases and J by 4 bases, with 10 bases between the two germline ends. In nucleotides, the CDR3 is TGTGCCAGCAGTGTGGAAGGGGGCACTGAAGCTTTCTTT. It codes for CASSVEGGTEAFF.

The chain has TRBV18 and TRBJ2-5, with TRBD1 identical over 8 bases. The CDR3 spans 13 residues. Trimming cost V 5 bases and J 5 bases; bases outside gene matches: 4. Germline values: CDR1 KGHSH, CDR2 LQKENI. CDR3 amino acids: CASSIGQGETQYF. As DNA, the CDR3 is TGTGCCAGCTCAATTGGACAGGGTGAGACCCAGTACTTC.

The sample holds one count of this clone. The gene calls are TRBV28 and TRBJ2-1, with D perhaps TRBD2 (6 bases). Trimming pared 5 bases from V and 9 bases from J, leaving 23 bases between. There are 16 residues in the CDR3. Germline V CDR1 and CDR2: MDHEN, SYDVKM. The CDR3, as DNA: TGTGCCAGCAGTCCCCCGACTTTGTGGTACGGGAGTGAGCAGTTCTTC. Its translation: CASSPPTLWYGSEQFF. The variable domain in full, with the rest retrieved from reference TRBV28 and TRBJ2-1, is DVKVTQSSRYLVKRTGEKVFLECVQDMDHENMFWYRQDPGLGLRLIYFSYDVKMKEKGDIPEGYSVSREKKERFSLILESASTNQTSMYLCASSPPTLWYGSEQFFGPGTRLTVL.

V usage is TRBV6-5 and J usage is TRBJ1-1; 8 bases fit TRBD1. The CDR3 length is 14 residues. The germline CDR1 and CDR2 sequences are MNHEY and SVGAGI. J gave up 4 bases and V 10 bases, and 11 bases lay outside the gene matches. The CDR3 is CATTRTTGGTEAFF. CDR3 in DNA: TGTGCCACGACGCGTACTACAGGGGGCACTGAAGCTTTCTTT.

The V gene is TRBV27, the J gene TRBJ1-1, with D possibly TRBD1 on 6 matching bases. The CDR3 runs 13 residues. The germline CDR1 and CDR2 sequences are MNHEY and SMNVEV (reference sequence). Trimming took off 4 bases at V and 1 base at J, with 7 bases between the two ends. DNA of the CDR3: TGTGCCAGCAGTTCGGGACAGAACACTGAAGCTTTCTTT. The encoded protein is CASSSGQNTEAFF.

The rearrangement uses TRBV5-1 and TRBJ2-3; TRBD2 matches at 12 bases. The CDR3 has 15 amino acids. Losses at the gene ends were 3 bases for V and 4 bases for J; bases not matched to a gene: 3. Germline values: CDR1 SGHRS, CDR2 YFSETQ. The CDR3 region has the DNA TGCGCCAGCAGCTCGACTAGCGGGAGATCAGATACGCAGTATTTT. It yields the protein CASSSTSGRSDTQYF.

This sequence joins TRBV15 and TRBJ1-2; 8 bases map to TRBD1. Unmatched junction bases numbered 11, after V lost 0 bases and J lost 8 bases. The CDR3 extends over 16 amino acids. Germline V gives CDR1 LNHNV, CDR2 YYDKDF (reference sequence). In DNA form, the CDR3 reads TGTGCCACCAGCAGAGAATTTGCGTTACAGGGGGAGGGCTACACCTTC. As protein: CATSREFALQGEGYTF.

As DNA, the CDR3 is TGTGCTAGTGGAAGAGGGAGGGCCAATGAGCAGTTCTTC. Amino acid sequence: CASGRGRANEQFF. This sequence joins TRBV12-5 and TRBJ2-1; 7 bases are shared with TRBD2. Germline V lookup: CDR1 LGHNT, CDR2 FRNRAP. J lost 6 bases, V lost 6 bases, and 5 bases had no gene match. The CDR3 is made up of 13 amino acids.

This clone appeared a few times. This CDR3 reads CASSLGQGNAYGYTF. In DNA, the CDR3 is TGCGCCAGCAGCTTGGGTCAGGGGAATGCCTATGGCTACACCTTC. The chain recombines TRBV5-1 with TRBJ1-2; TRBD1 is a possible D gene (6 bases). V lost 0 bases and J 4 bases, leaving 13 bases between the germline ends. Germline values: CDR1 SGHRS, CDR2 YFSETQ. The CDR3 totals 15 residues.

The chain's CDR3 is CASSPELAGTYNEQFF. CDR3 in DNA: TGTGCCAGCAGCCCCGAACTAGCGGGAACTTACAATGAGCAGTTCTTC. The rearrangement uses TRBV4-2 and TRBJ2-1, with 10 bases identical to TRBD2. In germline, CDR1 is LGHNA, CDR2 YNFKEQ. V was clipped by 4 bases and J by 4 bases; unmatched bases: 7. This CDR3 spans 16 amino acids.

The chain has TRBV7-2 and TRBJ1-1; D gene ambiguous. The CDR3 is 15 residues long. Trimming shortened V by 4 bases and J by 0 bases, and 12 bases separated the two germline ends. Per germline, CDR1 SGHTA and CDR2 FQGNSA. CDR3 residues: CASSWTVGVNTEAFF. CDR3 DNA: TGTGCCAGCAGCTGGACGGTGGGAGTGAACACTGAAGCTTTCTTT.

The V gene is TRBV7-9, the J gene TRBJ1-5, with 7 bases lining up with TRBD1. Unmatched junction bases numbered 2, after V lost 5 bases and J lost 1 base. Germline CDR1 and CDR2: SEHNR and FQNEAQ (reference sequence). This CDR3 is built from 14 residues. The CDR3 sequence: CASSLRGSNQPQHF. The CDR3 nucleotides read TGTGCCAGCAGCCTCAGGGGGAGCAATCAGCCCCAGCATTTT.

The chain carries TRBV10-3 and TRBJ1-1; 8 positions agree with TRBD1. Germline assignment: CDR1 ENHRY and CDR2 SYGVKD. This CDR3 region has 13 residues. Trimming at V came to 7 bases and at J to 1 base, leaving 2 bases not matched to a gene. The DNA of the CDR3 is TGTGCCATCATGGGACAGGAGAACACTGAAGCTTTCTTT. Its protein is CAIMGQENTEAFF.

The rearrangement links TRBV13 to TRBJ2-3; D not resolved. CDR1 is PRHDT, CDR2 FYEKMQ, per germline (reference sequence). This CDR3 has 15 amino acids. Trimming pared 5 bases from V and 0 bases from J, leaving 12 bases between. CDR3 nucleotides: TGTGCCAGCAGCCTCCGGTCCCCAAGCACAGATACGCAGTATTTT. Translation gives CASSLRSPSTDTQYF.

This clone was seen just once. The V and J genes are TRBV28 and TRBJ1-2; 8 nucleotides agree with TRBD1. Germline CDR1 is MDHEN and CDR2 is SYDVKM. The CDR3 extends over 14 amino acids. With 7 bases clipped from V and 2 bases from J, the junction kept 6 bases outside the gene matches. The CDR3 DNA reads TGTGCCAGCACCGCAGGGGGCAGCAACTATGGCTACACCTTC. Protein product: CASTAGGSNYGYTF.

A single count supports this clone. V gene TRBV3-1 (or the pseudogene TRBV3-2) combines with J gene TRBJ2-1; D gene ambiguous. Per the germline V gene, CDR1 is LGHDT and CDR2 is YNNKEL (reference sequence). The CDR3 is 16 amino acids. V lost 0 bases and J lost 0, with 9 bases in between. CDR3 loop: CASSQEDGGSYNEQFF. Written as DNA, the CDR3 is TGTGCCAGCAGCCAAGAAGATGGCGGCTCCTACAATGAGCAGTTCTTC.

The chain carries TRBV7-3 and TRBJ2-1; TRBD2 matches 7 bases. CDR3 length: 16 amino acids. The V segment lost 5 bases and the J segment 4 bases; nucleotides outside the gene matches: 11. Germline V gene data show CDR1 as SGHTA and CDR2 as FQGTGA. CDR3 in DNA: TGTGCCAGCAGCCCCCAACTAGCGCCGCGGTACAATGAGCAGTTCTTC. Translating it yields CASSPQLAPRYNEQFF.

The J gene is TRBJ1-1, the V gene TRBV19, with TRBD1 as a possible D gene (5 bases). The V gene lost 4 bases and the J gene lost 6 bases, with 12 bases spanning the gap. This CDR3 is built from 13 residues. Germline V gene data show CDR1 as LNHDA and CDR2 as SQIVND (reference sequence). The CDR3 region is CASSTTRGAEAFF. Written as DNA, the CDR3 is TGTGCCAGTAGTACCACACGGGGGGCTGAAGCTTTCTTT. Supplemented by reference TRBV19 and TRBJ1-1, the full variable domain reads DGGITQSPKYLFRKEGQNVTLSCEQNLNHDAMYWYRQDPGQGLRLIYYSQIVNDFQKGDIAEGYSVSREKKESFPLTVTSAQKNPTAFYLCASSTTRGAEAFFGQGTRLTVV.

By share, this clone counts as medium-sized. This chain connects TRBV7-9 to TRBJ1-3, with TRBD1 matching over 7 bases. This CDR3 has 15 residues. Germline V gene sequence: CDR1 SEHNR, CDR2 FQNEAQ (reference sequence). Trimming at V came to 5 bases and at J to 0 bases, leaving 4 bases not matched to a gene. This CDR3 is CASSTDRVSGNTIYF. The DNA of the CDR3 is TGTGCCAGCAGCACAGACAGGGTCTCTGGAAACACCATATATTTT.

The chain recombines TRBV4-3 with TRBJ1-2; D remains unclear. The germline CDR1 and CDR2 sequences are LGHNA and YSLEER. The CDR3 loop spans 13 amino acids. The V and J ends lost 4 bases and 7 bases respectively, with 13 bases between them. CDR3 bases: TGCGCCAGCAGCCCCTCATTAGAGGGTGGCTACACCTTC. As protein: CASSPSLEGGYTF.

The chain links TRBV5-4 to TRBJ2-2, with 9 bases fitting TRBD1. The CDR3 covers 16 residues. Germline assignment: CDR1 SGHNT and CDR2 YYREEE (reference sequence). The V segment lost 6 bases and the J segment 3 bases; nucleotides outside the gene matches: 9. The CDR3 protein is CASTKQGAVYTGELFF. CDR3 nucleotide sequence: TGTGCCAGCACTAAACAGGGGGCGGTGTACACCGGGGAGCTGTTTTTT. Combining the CDR3 with reference TRBV5-4 and TRBJ2-2 gives the whole variable domain ETGVTQSPTHLIKTRGQQVTLRCSSQSGHNTVSWYQQALGQGPQFIFQYYREEENGRGNFPPRFSGLQFPNYSSELNVNALELDDSALYLCASTKQGAVYTGELFFGEGSRLTVL.

This clone has a single count. The chain links TRBV5-1 to TRBJ2-1, with 8 bases fitting TRBD1. This CDR3 has 14 residues. The trim removed 4 bases at V and 2 bases at J, leaving 2 bases unmatched. The germline gives CDR1 SGHRS, CDR2 YFSETQ. The CDR3 DNA reads TGCGCCAGCAGCATGGGACAGGCCTACAATGAGCAGTTCTTC. This sequence encodes CASSMGQAYNEQFF.

The genes are TRBV10-3 and TRBJ2-7; a weak D match, TRBD2 (6 bases). The germline V gene has CDR1 ENHRY and CDR2 SYGVKD. V shed 2 bases and J shed 1 base, with 15 bases lying between them. CDR3 length: 16 amino acids. The DNA of the CDR3 is TGTGCCATCAGTGAGCCCGCCGGGGGAGGTTCCTACGAGCAGTACTTC. Its translation: CAISEPAGGGSYEQYF.

The rearrangement uses TRBV28 and TRBJ2-5; TRBD1 matches at 7 bases. V dropped 4 bases and J dropped 0; count of bases not matched to a gene: 11. Germline lookup yields CDR1 MDHEN and CDR2 SYDVKM. The CDR3 is 17 residues long. In DNA form, the CDR3 reads TGTGCCAGCAGTTCGCTGAGACAGGGCAGACACCAAGAGACCCAGTACTTC. Translation gives CASSSLRQGRHQETQYF.

The chain carries TRBV30 and TRBJ2-2; unclear D gene. Per the germline V gene, CDR1 is GTSNPN and CDR2 is SVGIG (reference sequence). The CDR3 runs 16 residues. The V and J ends lost 5 bases and 0 bases respectively, with 16 bases between them. In DNA form, the CDR3 reads TGTGCCTGGTTAATGCGACGGCGGCCGAACACCGGGGAGCTGTTTTTT. As protein: CAWLMRRRPNTGELFF.